The rows below give T cell receptor beta chains drawn from one sample of a study of shared clonotypes between healthy human individuals. The protocol was immunoSEQ multiplex PCR, while the TCRdb copy is restricted to in-frame clones and leaves out a portion. The table has roughly 1,800,000 clones, about 95% seen once. The sequenced sample consisted of naive CD8+ T cells sorted from blood. Receptors originate from a man between 18 and 35 years old in good health. CDR3s include the opening cysteine and the closing phenylalanine or tryptophan. D genes are given only for firm matches. A clone size is listed for some rows: how often the clone was seen (once, few, many), or a class if it is expanded.

TRBV9	-	TRBJ1-2	-	CASRGDGVEGYTF	TGTGCCAGCAGGGGGGACGGAGTTGAGGGCTACACCTTC
TRBV28	-	TRBJ2-7	-	CASTAGTLSYEQYF	TGTGCCAGCACCGCCGGGACACTTTCCTACGAGCAGTACTTC
TRBV4-1	-	TRBJ1-5	TRBD1	CASSPHWDRGNQPQHF	TGCGCCAGCAGCCCCCATTGGGACAGGGGCAATCAGCCCCAGCATTTT
TRBV7-8	once	TRBJ1-1	TRBD1	CASSLERAGGTEAFF	TGTGCCAGCAGCTTAGAAAGGGCAGGGGGCACTGAAGCTTTCTTT
TRBV7-8	-	TRBJ2-7	TRBD2	CASSFAEAGVGYEQYF	TGTGCCAGCAGCTTCGCGGAAGCGGGAGTTGGCTACGAGCAGTACTTC
TRBV11-2	-	TRBJ2-7	-	CASSLEDTGLSYEQYF	TGTGCCAGCAGCTTAGAGGACACGGGGCTCTCCTACGAGCAGTACTTC
TRBV10-3	-	TRBJ2-7	-	CAISPDSSYEQYF	TGTGCCATCAGCCCGGACAGCTCCTACGAGCAGTACTTC
TRBV9	-	TRBJ2-1	-	CASSVKDRGGSIGEQFF	TGTGCCAGCAGCGTAAAAGACAGGGGAGGGTCGATTGGGGAGCAGTTCTTC
TRBV30	-	TRBJ2-3	-	CAWSVEGVGFGTDTQYF	TGTGCCTGGAGTGTAGAGGGAGTGGGCTTCGGCACAGATACGCAGTATTTT
TRBV5-1	-	TRBJ2-2	-	CASSLDGSNTGELFF	TGCGCCAGCAGCTTGGATGGTAGCAACACCGGGGAGCTGTTTTTT
TRBV18	-	TRBJ1-4	-	CASRETANEKLFF	TGTGCCAGCCGGGAAACAGCCAATGAAAAACTGTTTTTT
TRBV19	-	TRBJ2-7	TRBD2	CASSIGTSFYEQYF	TGTGCCAGTAGTATCGGGACTAGCTTCTACGAGCAGTACTTC
TRBV29-1	-	TRBJ1-3	-	CSVEERGYGNTIYF	TGCAGCGTTGAAGAAAGGGGGTATGGAAACACCATATATTTT
TRBV6-6	-	TRBJ1-1	-	CASSYLGTMNTEAFF	TGTGCCAGCAGTTACTTGGGAACAATGAACACTGAAGCTTTCTTT
TRBV10-1	-	TRBJ2-1	TRBD2	CASSDSGERVGNEQFF	TGCGCCAGCAGCGATAGCGGGGAGAGAGTGGGCAATGAGCAGTTCTTC
TRBV11-2	-	TRBJ1-4	-	CASRIYNEKLFF	TGTGCCAGCAGAATATACAATGAAAAACTGTTTTTT
TRBV5-4	-	TRBJ1-1	TRBD1	CASSLRQGVKREAFF	TGTGCCAGCAGCTTGAGACAGGGGGTGAAGAGGGAAGCTTTCTTT
TRBV4-2	-	TRBJ1-1	-	CASSQGEAFF	TGTGCCAGCAGCCAGGGAGAAGCTTTCTTT
TRBV5-4	-	TRBJ2-5	-	CASSLFRQKETQYF	TGTGCCAGCAGCTTATTTAGACAGAAAGAGACCCAGTACTTC
TRBV10-3	-	TRBJ2-7	TRBD1	CAISGGDRSPYEQYF	TGTGCCATCAGTGGTGGGGACAGGTCACCATACGAGCAGTACTTC
TRBV9	once	TRBJ1-5	-	CASSDSHRGLTPSNQPQHF	TGTGCCAGCAGCGATTCCCACCGGGGCCTAACCCCATCAAATCAGCCCCAGCATTTT
TRBV13	-	TRBJ2-5	TRBD2	CASSSGLAGGLSETQYF	TGTGCCAGCAGCTCGGGACTAGCGGGGGGGCTCTCTGAGACCCAGTACTTC
TRBV7-9	-	TRBJ1-2	-	CASSLKGPPVYGYTF	TGTGCCAGCAGCTTGAAAGGGCCGCCTGTGTATGGCTACACCTTC
TRBV15	-	TRBJ2-7	TRBD1	CATSYLTGGSEQYF	TGTGCCACCAGCTACTTAACAGGGGGCAGCGAGCAGTACTTC
TRBV7-8	-	TRBJ2-7	-	CASSPGPLKYYEQYF	TGTGCCAGCAGCCCGGGACCTCTCAAATACTACGAGCAGTACTTC
TRBV5-1	-	TRBJ1-6	-	CASSLTDSSVSYNSPLHF	TGCGCCAGCAGCTTGACCGATTCCTCCGTCTCCTATAATTCACCCCTCCACTTT
TRBV7-9	-	TRBJ2-7	-	CASSTVHYEQYF	TGTGCCAGCAGCACGGTACATTACGAGCAGTACTTC
TRBV29-1	-	TRBJ2-1	TRBD2	CSVELAGGLNEQFF	TGCAGCGTTGAACTAGCGGGGGGCCTCAATGAGCAGTTCTTC
TRBV14	-	TRBJ2-7	TRBD1	CASSQEMDRGYEQYF	TGTGCCAGCAGCCAAGAAATGGACAGGGGCTACGAGCAGTACTTC
TRBV5-1	-	TRBJ2-3	TRBD1	CASSPQQGSTDTQYF	TGCGCCAGCAGCCCGCAACAGGGGAGCACAGATACGCAGTATTTT
TRBV11-2	-	TRBJ2-7	TRBD2	CASSSSLAGVREQYF	TGTGCCAGCAGCTCCTCACTAGCGGGAGTGCGCGAGCAGTACTTC
TRBV11-2	-	TRBJ2-7	-	CASSLEGGPYEQYF	TGTGCCAGCAGCTTAGAAGGAGGGCCCTACGAGCAGTACTTC
TRBV15	-	TRBJ1-2	-	CATSRDLAGSYGYTF	TGTGCCACCAGCAGAGATTTGGCCGGGAGCTATGGCTACACCTTC
TRBV30	-	TRBJ2-7	-	CAWSSGTAAYEQYF	TGTGCCTGGTCCTCAGGCACAGCAGCCTACGAGCAGTACTTC
TRBV27	few	TRBJ1-5	TRBD1	CASGLGQGALGQPQHF	TGTGCCAGCGGGCTGGGGCAGGGGGCGCTGGGTCAGCCCCAGCATTTT
TRBV28	-	TRBJ1-2	-	CASSFIRAGGYTF	TGTGCCAGCAGTTTTATCCGGGCAGGGGGCTACACCTTC
TRBV11-2	-	TRBJ2-3	TRBD1	CASSGQGADSDTQYF	TGTGCCAGCAGCGGTCAGGGGGCTGATTCAGATACGCAGTATTTT
TRBV10-3	-	TRBJ2-7	-	CAISSESGPYEQYF	TGTGCCATCAGTTCGGAGTCAGGGCCCTACGAGCAGTACTTC
TRBV14	-	TRBJ2-1	TRBD2	CASSTADSGNYNEQFF	TGTGCCAGCTCGACCGCGGATAGCGGGAATTACAATGAGCAGTTCTTC
TRBV4-3	-	TRBJ2-7	-	CASSQELSPDSYEQYF	TGCGCCAGCAGCCAAGAATTAAGTCCGGACAGCTACGAGCAGTACTTC
TRBV27	-	TRBJ2-3	TRBD2	CASSFLGLAGVEGRTDTQYF	TGTGCCAGCAGTTTCCTGGGACTAGCGGGAGTAGAGGGCCGCACAGATACGCAGTATTTT
TRBV6-6	once	TRBJ2-1	-	CASSYFPGAGEQFF	TGTGCCAGCAGTTATTTTCCTGGAGCGGGTGAGCAGTTCTTC
TRBV27	-	TRBJ1-5	-	CASSPPGNQPQHF	TGTGCCAGCAGTCCCCCAGGGAATCAGCCCCAGCATTTT
TRBV13	-	TRBJ1-1	-	CASSPPLGDGAFF	TGTGCCAGCAGCCCCCCCCTTGGGGACGGAGCTTTCTTT
TRBV7-9	-	TRBJ2-1	-	CASSPVADEQFF	TGTGCCAGCAGCCCCGTAGCGGATGAGCAGTTCTTC
TRBV12-5	-	TRBJ2-1	TRBD2	CASCFGGDNEQFF	TGTGCTAGCTGTTTCGGGGGGGACAATGAGCAGTTCTTC
TRBV27	-	TRBJ1-6	TRBD1	CARWDRGRNSPLHF	TGTGCCCGGTGGGACAGGGGGAGAAATTCACCCCTCCACTTT
TRBV7-9	-	TRBJ1-1	TRBD1	CASSLGQGGNTEAFF	TGTGCCAGCAGCTTAGGACAGGGGGGGAACACTGAAGCTTTCTTT
TRBV7-9	-	TRBJ2-2	TRBD1	CASSSTPGTGGIGELFF	TGTGCCAGCAGTTCAACTCCCGGGACAGGGGGTATCGGGGAGCTGTTTTTT
TRBV7-3	-	TRBJ2-7	TRBD2	CASSESGGSYEQYF	TGTGCCAGCAGCGAAAGCGGGGGCTCCTACGAGCAGTACTTC